These 2 T cell receptor beta chains were sequenced from one sample in a study of blood T cell repertoires in COVID-19. The method was immunoSEQ multiplex PCR; TCRdb's version includes in-frame clones alone and lacks a portion of them. The sample lists about 230,000 clones; 85% to 90% were seen once. The specimen sequenced was peripheral blood. All receptors come from a man aged 45-60 years with COVID-19, enrolled during active disease.

This chain links TRBV14 with TRBJ2-2, with D tentatively TRBD2 (6 bases). Per germline, CDR1 SGHDN and CDR2 FVKESK. V lost 3 bases and J 7 bases, leaving 12 bases between the germline ends. The CDR3 is made up of 14 amino acids. The CDR3 sequence is CASSHGRGRGELFF. The CDR3 DNA reads as TGTGCCAGCAGCCATGGGCGGGGACGCGGGGAGCTGTTTTTT.

The J gene is TRBJ2-5, the V gene TRBV9; 7 bases fit TRBD2. The length of the CDR3 is 14 residues. Trimming at V came to 0 bases and at J to 3 bases, leaving 2 bases not matched to a gene. From germline, CDR1 is SGDLS and CDR2 YYNGEE. The CDR3 spells CASSVGAGEETQYF. The CDR3 DNA reads TGTGCCAGCAGCGTAGGTGCGGGGGAAGAGACCCAGTACTTC.